This entry concerns a single T cell receptor beta chain. The antigen is undetermined. Libraries were prepared by immunoSEQ multiplex PCR; TCRdb keeps only in-frame clonotypes and omits some of them. The repertoire holds approximately 25,000 clones, with about 90% as singletons. These data belong to a study of T cells in localized non-small cell lung cancer. The CDR3 consists of 15 residues. The J segment lost 7 bases and the V segment lost 5 bases, leaving 9 bases of the junction unmatched. Germline V CDR1 and CDR2: SGHNT, YENEEA. Study observations and caveats: Detection in adjacent lung was observed for a median about 50 of the top 100 tumor clones. Heterogeneity cannot be ruled out, as sequencing used one tumor region only. With higher T cell density in blood came longer overall survival. Among the tissues sampled, uninvolved adjacent lung had the highest T cell clonality, above tumor.

The material was peripheral blood, obtained before any cancer treatment. The sequence came from a woman aged 40 to 75 with stage I lung adenocarcinoma. V usage is TRBV11-3 and J usage is TRBJ2-4; 9 nucleotides line up with TRBD1. The CDR3 spells CASSHVTGGMNIQYF. The CDR3 DNA sequence: TGTGCCAGCAGCCACGTAACAGGGGGCATGAACATTCAGTACTTC.